One sample yielded the 20 T cell receptor beta chains listed below, sequenced in a study of T cells in Graves' hyperthyroidism and ophthalmopathy. Regions amplified from RNA transcripts were the TCR beta CDR3 regions. Researchers ran a first-round RT-PCR on the TCR CDR3 using the HTBI primer set. TCRdb analysed the multiplex PCR reads with MiXCR anew, one entry per CDR3 protein. This table has 620,000 or so distinct CDR3 sequences, more than 12% appearing once. The source material was blood. All receptors derive from a woman in her forties or fifties with Graves' ophthalmopathy.

In its sample, this clonotype was seen many times. V and J are TRBV6-1 and TRBJ2-7, with TRBD2 identical over 7 bases. The length of the CDR3 is 14 residues. Germline V gene data show CDR1 as MNHNS and CDR2 as SASEGT. Germline trimming cut 2 bases from V and 3 bases from J; bases unmatched to any gene: 4. This CDR3 is CASSEKVAGYEQYF. CDR3 nucleotide sequence: TGTGCCAGCAGTGAAAAGGTAGCGGGCTACGAGCAGTACTTC.

This clonotype appeared a few times. The chain links TRBV10-3 to TRBJ2-1, with a tentative D call TRBD1 (6 bases). The CDR3 length is 12 residues. In germline, CDR1 is ENHRY, CDR2 SYGVKD. V shed 3 bases and J shed 13 bases, with 13 bases lying between them. The DNA of the CDR3 is TGTGCCATCAGTGACCTCGCAGGGGAACAGTTCTTC. The encoded protein is CAISDLAGEQFF.

This clonotype was seen at least ten times. This chain joins TRBV20-1 and TRBJ2-2, with 7 bases matching TRBD1. In germline, CDR1 is DFQATT, CDR2 SNEGSKA (reference sequence). The CDR3 is made up of 13 amino acids. With V trimmed by 5 bases and J by 7 bases, 7 bases remained unmatched. The CDR3 spells CSAGRQGNGELFF. The CDR3 DNA reads TGCAGTGCTGGACGACAGGGTAACGGGGAGCTGTTTTTT.

This clonotype was seen only once. This chain links TRBV7-6 with TRBJ1-3; D ambiguous. V was clipped by 1 base and J by 0 bases, with 10 bases between them. This CDR3 has 16 residues. The germline V gene has CDR1 SGHVS and CDR2 FNYEAQ. The CDR3 nucleotides read TGTGCCAGCAGCTTAGGGGAAGCGAGCTCTGGAAACACCATATATTTT. Its translation: CASSLGEASSGNTIYF. The full variable domain, completed using reference TRBV7-6 and TRBJ1-3, is GAGVSQSPRYKVTKRGQDVALRCDPISGHVSLYWYRQALGQGPEFLTYFNYEAQQDKSGLPNDRFSAERPEGSISTLTIQRTEQRDSAMYRCASSLGEASSGNTIYFGEGSWLTVV.

In this sample, this clonotype turned up a few times. V is TRBV29-1 and J is TRBJ1-1; 8 bases map to TRBD1. J lost 3 bases, V lost 4 bases, and 10 bases had no gene match. Germline CDR1 SQVTM, CDR2 ANQGSEA. The CDR3 totals 15 residues. In DNA, the CDR3 is TGCAGCGTTGCGGTCCCCGGACAGGGCTACACTGAAGCTTTCTTT. Amino acids: CSVAVPGQGYTEAFF.

This clonotype was seen ten or more times. The chain couples TRBV14 to TRBJ1-1; D ambiguous. Looked up from germline, CDR1 is SGHDN and CDR2 is FVKESK. The V end was cut by 1 base, the J end by 3 bases, with 21 bases between. This CDR3 has 18 residues. CDR3 residues: CASSQGLGILFSDTEAFF. The CDR3 nucleotides read TGTGCCAGCAGCCAAGGGCTTGGGATCCTATTTAGCGACACTGAAGCTTTCTTT.

This clonotype was seen a single time. A much larger clone lies one base from this, so it may be a read error. The chain employs TRBV13 and TRBJ2-3; TRBD2 might be the D (6 bases). The V and J ends lost 8 bases and 3 bases respectively, with 21 bases between them. This CDR3 is built from 16 residues. The V gene's germline CDR1 is PRHDT and CDR2 FYEKMQ (reference sequence). CDR3 DNA: TGTGCCAGCGGCCTTACAACTAGCCGTCTTACAGATACGCAGTATTTT. Protein: CASGLTTSRLTDTQYF.

In its sample, this clonotype was seen a few times. The V and J genes are TRBV20-1 and TRBJ2-3, with 9 bases fitting TRBD2. The length of the CDR3 is 16 residues. Germline V gene sequence: CDR1 DFQATT, CDR2 SNEGSKA (reference sequence). V shed 7 bases, J shed 5 bases, and the junction held 16 bases outside the gene matches. CDR3 in amino acids: CSERADFSGRLDTQYF. The DNA of the CDR3 is TGCAGTGAAAGGGCAGATTTTAGCGGGAGACTAGATACGCAGTATTTT.

This clonotype has only a few counts. The chain combines TRBV12-3 or TRBV12-4 with TRBJ1-2; TRBD1 matches at 7 bases. V was pared by 6 bases and J by 8 bases, with 12 bases of the junction left unmatched. The CDR3 extends over 14 amino acids. The CDR3 coding sequence is TGTGCCAGCAGCCTCTCCGGGACAGAGATCGGCTACACCTTC. Translated, it gives CASSLSGTEIGYTF.

Only a few counts were recorded for this clonotype. V usage is TRBV6-1 and J usage is TRBJ1-6; the match to TRBD1 covers 8 bases. The CDR3 sequence is 14 residues long. V lost 5 bases to trimming and J lost 8 bases; unmatched junction nucleotides: 5. Looked up from germline, CDR1 is MNHNS and CDR2 is SASEGT. The CDR3 DNA reads TGTGCCAGCAGTACAGACAGGGGTGATTCACCCCTCCACTTT. This codes for CASSTDRGDSPLHF.

This clonotype has more than one count but fewer than ten. The J gene is TRBJ1-2, the V gene TRBV7-2; TRBD1 aligns across 10 bases. The ends lost 5 bases at V and 7 bases at J; junction bases unmatched: 7. Looked up from germline, CDR1 is SGHTA and CDR2 is FQGNSA. This CDR3 spans 14 amino acids. DNA of the CDR3: TGTGCCAGCAGCACCGGACAGGGGGTTGGTGGCTACACCTTC. It specifies CASSTGQGVGGYTF.

This clonotype appeared many times. The chain is built from TRBV13 and TRBJ1-1; D is undetermined. V was pared by 1 base and J by 11 bases, with 11 bases between. From germline, CDR1 is PRHDT and CDR2 FYEKMQ (reference sequence). This CDR3 has 12 amino acids. The CDR3 spells CASSLEWSGAFF. As DNA, the CDR3 is TGTGCCAGCAGCTTAGAGTGGTCGGGGGCTTTCTTT.

This clonotype was seen more than once but under ten times. The chain is built from TRBV10-3 and TRBJ2-7; D could derive from TRBD1 or TRBD2 (5 bases each). The length of the CDR3 is 12 residues. CDR1 is ENHRY, CDR2 SYGVKD, per germline. V lost 4 bases to trimming and J lost 6 bases, with 10 bases between them. Here the CDR3 DNA reads TGTGCCATCAGTGCTGGGGGAGCCGAGCAGTACTTC. This translates into CAISAGGAEQYF.

This clonotype was seen a handful of times. The rearrangement joins TRBV29-1 to TRBJ1-2; 8 positions match TRBD1. The J segment lost 6 bases and the V segment lost 4 bases, leaving 10 bases of the junction unmatched. Germline-derived CDR1 and CDR2 are SQVTM and ANQGSEA. The CDR3 consists of 14 residues. The CDR3 protein is CSVGFRTGKDGYTF. The DNA for the CDR3 is TGCAGCGTTGGTTTCCGGACAGGGAAAGATGGCTACACCTTC.

V and J are TRBV4-2 and TRBJ1-6, with a possible D match to TRBD1 (5 bases). The CDR3 is 15 amino acids. The germline V gene encodes CDR1 LGHNA and CDR2 YNFKEQ. Trimming took 10 bases from V and 6 from J, leaving 19 bases between them. The chain's CDR3 is CATDGGGGINSPLHF. The DNA for the CDR3 is TGTGCCACTGATGGTGGGGGGGGGATTAATTCACCCCTCCACTTT.

This clonotype showed up just a few times. The chain couples TRBV20-1 to TRBJ2-6; possibly TRBD1 or TRBD2 for D (7 bases each). V was pared by 6 bases and J by 2 bases, with 14 bases between. The V gene's germline CDR1 is DFQATT and CDR2 SNEGSKA (reference sequence). CDR3 length equals 15 residues. In nucleotides, the CDR3 is TGCAGTGCAACCAGGGGGAGGGCTGGGGCCAACGTCCTGACTTTC. Translation gives CSATRGRAGANVLTF.

This clonotype was detected ten times or more. The V and J genes are TRBV18 and TRBJ1-2; TRBD1 is a possible D gene (6 bases). The CDR3 consists of 13 residues. Trimming pared 2 bases from V and 5 bases from J, leaving 9 bases between. The germline V gene has CDR1 KGHSH and CDR2 LQKENI. CDR3: CASSPETGYGYTF. In DNA, the CDR3 is TGTGCCAGCTCACCAGAAACAGGGTATGGCTACACCTTC. The full variable domain, its missing parts supplied by reference TRBV18 and TRBJ1-2, is NAGVMQNPRHLVRRRGQEARLRCSPMKGHSHVYWYRQLPEEGLKFMVYLQKENIIDESGMPKERFSAEFPKEGPSILRIQQVVRGDSAAYFCASSPETGYGYTFGSGTRLTVV.

As for this clonotype: Compared with germline, one end of the junction differs, possibly owing to a read error. The gene calls are TRBV2 and TRBJ1-3, with TRBD1 matching over 7 bases. Germline V gene sequence: CDR1 SNHLY, CDR2 FYNNEI. The CDR3 has 15 amino acids. The CDR3 is CASSEGDSSGNTIYF. As DNA, the CDR3 is TGTGCTAGCAGTGAAGGGGACAGCTCTGGAAACACCATATATTTT.

This clonotype was detected many times. This chain joins TRBV6-2 or TRBV6-3 and TRBJ2-2; TRBD2 aligns across 9 bases. Germline V gene sequence: CDR1 MNHEY, CDR2 SVGEGT. The CDR3 totals 17 residues. V gave up 2 bases and J gave up 3 bases; unmatched junction bases: 7. The CDR3: CASSYGGRAVYTGELFF. The DNA of the CDR3 is TGTGCCAGCAGTTACGGCGGGAGGGCAGTGTACACCGGGGAGCTGTTTTTT.

This clonotype came up many times. The chain couples TRBV7-2 to TRBJ1-5; 10 bases agree with TRBD1. The CDR3 consists of 19 residues. Trimming at V came to 5 bases and at J to 0 bases, leaving 13 bases not matched to a gene. The germline gives CDR1 SGHTA, CDR2 FQGNSA. The CDR3 spells CASSPYLGTGVGSNQPQHF. CDR3 nucleotide sequence: TGTGCCAGCAGCCCCTATCTGGGGACAGGGGTTGGTAGCAATCAGCCCCAGCATTTT.